The subject of this entry is one T cell receptor beta chain. The target antigen is unknown. This sample was taken from a study of vaccination effects on CD4 cells after COVID-19. The V and J ends lost 0 bases and 0 bases respectively, with 11 bases between them. This CDR3 has 16 residues. The germline CDR1 and CDR2 sequences are SEHNR and FQNEAQ (reference sequence). Study results and limitations: Healthy vaccinees had only 1 of 255 vaccine-induced clones cross-react with common cold coronaviruses. Clones from infection and from vaccination both contracted markedly late after vaccination.

Generated by immunoSEQ multiplex PCR, the TCRdb table keeps only in-frame clones and is missing some. The sample consists of about 24,000 clones, around 77% of them appearing once. Antigen-specific CD4+ T cells expanded by the ViraFEST assay with viral peptide pools were then sequenced. An approximately 10-day culture period preceded the isolation of CD4+ T cells. Two-dose BNT162b2 or mRNA-1273 vaccination was given to participants. Recipients of the vaccine had no prior SARS-CoV-2 infection and negative nucleocapsid antibodies. The sequences come from CD4+ T cells from PBMCs cultured with HCoV-NL63 spike peptides, collected after COVID-19 vaccination. The sequence was obtained from a human donor who received a COVID-19 vaccine. This chain joins TRBV7-9 and TRBJ1-1; the D is unclear. DNA for the CDR3: TGTGCCAGCAGCTTAGCCAGGACGGGCATGAACACTGAAGCTTTCTTT. This codes for CASSLARTGMNTEAFF.